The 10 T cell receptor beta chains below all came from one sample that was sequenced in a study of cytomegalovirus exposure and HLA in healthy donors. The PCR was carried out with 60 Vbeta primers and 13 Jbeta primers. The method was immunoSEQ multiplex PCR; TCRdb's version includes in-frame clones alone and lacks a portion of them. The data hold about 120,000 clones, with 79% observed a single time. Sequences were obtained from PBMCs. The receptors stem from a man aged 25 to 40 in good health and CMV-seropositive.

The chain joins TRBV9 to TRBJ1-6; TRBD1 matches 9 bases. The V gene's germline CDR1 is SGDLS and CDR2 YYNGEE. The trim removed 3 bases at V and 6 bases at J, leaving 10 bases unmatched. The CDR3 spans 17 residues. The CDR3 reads CASSESLPGQGNSPLHF. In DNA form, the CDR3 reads TGTGCCAGCAGCGAATCCTTACCGGGACAGGGTAATTCACCCCTCCACTTT.

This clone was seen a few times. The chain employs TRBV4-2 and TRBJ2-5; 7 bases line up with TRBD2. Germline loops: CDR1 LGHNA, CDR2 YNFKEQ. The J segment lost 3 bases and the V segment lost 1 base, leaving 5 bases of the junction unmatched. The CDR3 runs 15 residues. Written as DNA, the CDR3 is TGTGCCAGCAGCCAAGTTTGGGGGGGAGAAGAGACCCAGTACTTC. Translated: CASSQVWGGEETQYF.

Here the CDR3 DNA reads TGTGCCAGCAGCGTAGAGGGGCAGGGTTCACCCCTCCACTTT. Protein product: CASSVEGQGSPLHF. The chain couples TRBV9 to TRBJ1-6; TRBD1 is a possible D gene (5 bases). Germline CDR1 is SGDLS and CDR2 is YYNGEE. The CDR3 has 14 residues. V was trimmed by 0 bases and J by 9 bases, leaving 10 bases between them. Full variable domain (outside the CDR3, taken from reference TRBV9 and TRBJ1-6): DSGVTQTPKHLITATGQRVTLRCSPRSGDLSVYWYQQSLDQGLQFLIQYYNGEERAKGNILERFSAQQFPDLHSELNLSSLELGDSALYFCASSVEGQGSPLHFGNGTRLTVT.

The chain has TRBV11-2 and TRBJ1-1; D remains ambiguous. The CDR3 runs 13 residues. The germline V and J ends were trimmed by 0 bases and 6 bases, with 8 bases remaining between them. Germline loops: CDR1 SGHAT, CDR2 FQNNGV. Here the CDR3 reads CASSLDTVAEAFF. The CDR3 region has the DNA TGTGCCAGCAGCTTAGATACGGTAGCTGAAGCTTTCTTT.

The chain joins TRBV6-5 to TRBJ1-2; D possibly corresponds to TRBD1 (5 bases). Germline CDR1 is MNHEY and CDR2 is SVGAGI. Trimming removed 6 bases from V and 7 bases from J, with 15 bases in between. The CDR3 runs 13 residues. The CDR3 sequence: CASRGSTVSGYTF. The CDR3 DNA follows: TGTGCCAGCAGGGGTTCGACAGTCTCTGGCTACACCTTC.

CDR3 DNA: TGTGCCAGCACCCTGAGGCCCTCTGGAAACACCATATATTTT. This translates into CASTLRPSGNTIYF. J is TRBJ1-3 and V is TRBV11-2; no definite D call. Deletions cut 7 bases from V and 0 bases from J, with 10 bases between. This CDR3 has 14 amino acids. Germline CDR1 SGHAT, CDR2 FQNNGV.

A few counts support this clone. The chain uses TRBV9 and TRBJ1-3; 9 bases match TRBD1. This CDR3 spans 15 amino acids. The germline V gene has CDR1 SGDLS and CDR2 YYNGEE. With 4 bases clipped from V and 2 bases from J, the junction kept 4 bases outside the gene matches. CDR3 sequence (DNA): TGTGCCAGCAGCCAGACAGGGGGTACTGGAAACACCATATATTTT. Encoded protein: CASSQTGGTGNTIYF. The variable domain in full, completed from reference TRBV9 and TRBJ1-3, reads DSGVTQTPKHLITATGQRVTLRCSPRSGDLSVYWYQQSLDQGLQFLIQYYNGEERAKGNILERFSAQQFPDLHSELNLSSLELGDSALYFCASSQTGGTGNTIYFGEGSWLTVV.

The CDR3, as DNA: TGTGCCAGCAGCTTAGCACTAGTCACAGATACGCAGTATTTT. Translated, it gives CASSLALVTDTQYF. V gene TRBV13 combines with J gene TRBJ2-3; weak D call: TRBD2 (5 bases). Trimming left V 1 base short and J 2 bases short, with 7 bases between. Germline V lookup: CDR1 PRHDT, CDR2 FYEKMQ (reference sequence). The CDR3 covers 14 residues.

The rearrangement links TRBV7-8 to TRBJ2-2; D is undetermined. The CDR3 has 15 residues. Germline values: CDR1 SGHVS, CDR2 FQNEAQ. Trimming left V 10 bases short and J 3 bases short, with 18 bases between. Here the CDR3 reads CAIYRDSIDTGELFF. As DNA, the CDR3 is TGTGCCATCTATAGAGATAGTATCGACACCGGGGAGCTGTTTTTT.

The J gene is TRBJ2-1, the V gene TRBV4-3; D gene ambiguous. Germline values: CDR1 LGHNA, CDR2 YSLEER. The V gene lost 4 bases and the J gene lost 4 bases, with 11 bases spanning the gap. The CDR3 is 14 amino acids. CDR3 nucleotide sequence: TGCGCCAGCAGCCTCAGGATCGATTACAATGAGCAGTTCTTC. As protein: CASSLRIDYNEQFF.